This T cell receptor (beta chain) was recorded in a study of blood T cell repertoires in COVID-19 (dated by TCRdb to 2020 to 2022). At the level of the whole study: Collaborator samples came from the United States, Italy and Spain and covered acute and convalescent phases of COVID-19. Where HLA class I and class II types were available, the types were taken from metadata supplied by the sample provider, not from assay-based typing. The dataset comprised deeply sampled blood TCRbeta repertoires from subjects exposed to, actively infected with, or recovered from COVID-19. The repertoires were released in a freely available public database meant as a resource for research on the immune response to SARS-CoV-2. A de-identified subject ID, COVID-19 status, age in years and sex were almost always included in the sample metadata. The samples were drawn from the first 160 participants of the ongoing ImmuneRACE study and from 1,254 subjects provided by 6 global collaborators. The prospective study material was composed of cDNA or gDNA derived from T cells, B-cell-depleted T cells, or PBMCs. Overall results and qualifications from the work: Clinical and demographic metadata were provided uncurated, with the amount varying by source and participant.

TCRbeta CDR3 regions were amplified from genomic DNA using the immunoSEQ Assay, a bias-controlled multiplex PCR. Per the source publication's procedure: Within the assay, amplification of reference gene primers was used to estimate how many nucleated cells each sample contained. Sequence reads were collapsed and filtered to measure the absolute abundance of every unique TCRbeta CDR3 rearrangement. Productive Simpson clonality was computed per sample as the square root of Simpson's diversity index over productive rearrangements. TCRdb obtained this table from immuneACCESS and retained in-frame rearrangements with V and J assigned. These tables miss some clones; where compared with another copy, unresolved V genes account for less than half of the shortfall, and the remainder is unexplained. From that table come the V and J calls and clone size; the DNA was used to work out D and trimming. For this sample the table gives about 73,000 clones, of which around 82% were detected only once. Of the sample, roughly 5.6% is held by the ten largest clones.

CDR1 and CDR2, looked up from the germline V gene, are SGDLS and YYNGEE. V trim: 4 bases; J trim: 5 bases; unmatched bases: 7. The CDR3, from cysteine to phenylalanine, totals 16 residues. Of the read, only the CDR3 DNA is kept; its 48 bases are in frame from base 1. About this clone itself: There is no known antigen for this receptor. Base qualities are not recorded, but no much larger clone differs from it by a single base.

The collaborating institutions used their own protocols to collect whole blood in K2EDTA tubes. For TCRbeta analysis, collaborators shipped samples in one of three forms: frozen whole blood, isolated PBMCs, or DNA extracted from either of those sample types. Recombination connected TRBV9 to TRBJ2-5, with 14 middle bases fitting TRBD2. This TCR derives from a man in his fifties or sixties with active COVID-19. Sequencing input: peripheral blood. The CDR3 protein sequence reads: CASSPGLAGGRETQYF. The nucleotides are TGTGCCAGCAGCCCAGGACTAGCGGGAGGTAGGGAGACCCAGTACTTC.